Included here is one TCR beta chain sequence, with context. V lost 5 bases, J lost 7 bases, and 15 bases lay in between. The CDR3 covers 14 residues. CDR1 is SGHAT, CDR2 FQNNGV, per germline. This sample stems from a study of cytomegalovirus exposure and HLA in healthy donors. Each donor's status was that of a healthy bone marrow donor. PCR was performed using 60 Vbeta and 13 Jbeta primers. In the original processing: An analysis performed later counted 74 million or so unique TCR beta chains (approximately 12 million of them shared). Profiled with immunoSEQ multiplex PCR; TCRdb holds only in-frame clones, not every one. D and trimming were read from the DNA, whereas the V and J calls and clone size are those reported in that table. The sample includes approximately 80,000 clones, roughly 64% of them seen just once.

The V gene is TRBV11-2, the J gene TRBJ2-1, with D hard to call. This TCR came from a woman in her 40s in good health and CMV-seropositive. The sequenced sample was PBMCs. This CDR3 is CASSPQAVINEQFF. The CDR3, as DNA: TGTGCCAGCAGCCCCCAGGCAGTCATTAATGAGCAGTTCTTC.